The 24 T cell receptor beta chains reported below all come from one sample, sequenced in a study of early T cells in non-severe SARS-CoV-2 infection. In TCRdb, the 5' RACE reads were re-called with MiXCR into one record per CDR3 protein. Of approximately 45,000 distinct CDR3 sequences in the sample, around 5.7% were seen once. Sample: whole blood. The receptors were sampled from an adult who was a healthcare worker with PCR-confirmed SARS-CoV-2 infection or an uninfected control (not recorded which).

This clonotype was counted at least ten times. V gene TRBV10-3 combines with J gene TRBJ1-6; 7 bases map to TRBD1. Losses at the gene ends were 7 bases for V and 6 bases for J; bases not matched to a gene: 3. This CDR3 is built from 13 residues. Germline lookup yields CDR1 ENHRY and CDR2 SYGVKD. DNA of the CDR3: TGTGCCATCACCCAGGGGGGTAATTCACCCCTCCACTTT. This translates into CAITQGGNSPLHF.

This rearrangement joins TRBV9 to TRBJ2-5; TRBD1 is a possible D gene (5 bases). This CDR3 is 14 amino acids long. Trimming cost V 3 bases and J 1 base, with 10 bases left between them. CDR1 is SGDLS, CDR2 YYNGEE, per germline. CDR3 DNA sequence: TGTGCCAGCAGCGGAGGACATCCCCAAGAGACCCAGTACTTC. Its protein product is CASSGGHPQETQYF.

The table lists this clonotype with many counts. The chain is built from TRBV3-1 and TRBJ2-7, with a weak D call TRBD1 (6 bases). Germline CDR1 reads LGHDT; CDR2 reads YNNKEL (reference sequence). CDR3 size: 13 residues. Deletions cut 7 bases from V and 1 base from J, with 11 bases between. The DNA for the CDR3 is TGTGCCAGCACCCCGGGACATTCCTACGAGCAGTACTTC. It is translated as CASTPGHSYEQYF.

The V call is TRBV5-1, the J call TRBJ2-2, with D perhaps matching TRBD1 or TRBD2 (6 bases each). CDR1 and CDR2 from the germline V gene are SGHRS and YFSETQ. The ends were cut back, 4 bases at V and 5 bases at J, with 12 bases in the middle. The CDR3 extends over 14 amino acids. CDR3 in DNA: TGCGCCAGCAGCGAACAGGGAGGAACCGGGGAGCTGTTTTTT. Translation: CASSEQGGTGELFF.

By share of the sample, this clonotype is medium-sized. V is TRBV11-2 and J is TRBJ2-3; D call uncertain. From germline, CDR1 is SGHAT and CDR2 FQNNGV. V lost 3 bases and J 2 bases, leaving 9 bases between the germline ends. The CDR3 consists of 14 residues. CDR3 loop: CASSFSLLTDTQYF. Written as DNA, the CDR3 is TGTGCCAGCAGCTTCAGCCTTCTCACAGATACGCAGTATTTT.

This clonotype was observed many times. V gene TRBV12-3 or TRBV12-4 combines with J gene TRBJ2-2; D perhaps matches TRBD2 (5 bases). The V gene lost 8 bases and the J gene lost 4 bases, with 11 bases spanning the gap. The CDR3 consists of 13 residues. This chain's CDR3 is CASRGRLTGELFF. CDR3 DNA: TGTGCCAGCCGAGGGCGCCTCACCGGGGAGCTGTTTTTT.

This clonotype was counted a few times. This rearrangement joins TRBV6-2 or TRBV6-3 to TRBJ2-5; 8 bases are shared with TRBD2. The CDR3 has 13 amino acids. Germline V gene sequence: CDR1 MNHEY, CDR2 SVGEGT. J gave up 4 bases and V 6 bases, and 4 bases lay outside the gene matches. This CDR3 is CASSGLAPETQYF. CDR3 nucleotides: TGTGCCAGCAGCGGACTAGCTCCAGAGACCCAGTACTTC.

V gene TRBV11-2 combines with J gene TRBJ2-7, with D perhaps TRBD1 (5 bases). V gave up 6 bases and J gave up 1 base, with 13 bases separating them. CDR1 is SGHAT, CDR2 FQNNGV, per germline. This CDR3 comprises 14 residues. The CDR3 DNA reads as TGTGCCAGCAGTAGACAGATAAATTCCTACGAGCAGTACTTC. Translation: CASSRQINSYEQYF.

This clonotype was counted many times. This rearrangement joins TRBV7-2 to TRBJ2-1, with 8 bases aligning to TRBD2. Germline V gene lookup returns CDR1 SGHTA and CDR2 FQGNSA. CDR3 length equals 15 residues. Losses at the gene ends were 5 bases for V and 0 bases for J; bases not matched to a gene: 3. CDR3 region: CASSQGTSSYNEQFF. CDR3 bases: TGTGCCAGCAGCCAAGGGACTAGCTCCTACAATGAGCAGTTCTTC.

The chain combines TRBV7-9 with TRBJ1-4; perhaps TRBD1 as D (5 bases). Trimming took off 5 bases at V and 0 bases at J, with 10 bases between the two ends. The length of the CDR3 is 15 residues. Germline V gives CDR1 SEHNR, CDR2 FQNEAQ (reference sequence). In nucleotides, the CDR3 is TGTGCCAGCAGCCTGACAGACTCAACTAATGAAAAACTGTTTTTT. Its translation is CASSLTDSTNEKLFF.

A word on this clonotype: This sequence may be a read error, since a much larger clone differs from it by one base. The V and J genes are TRBV28 and TRBJ1-2, with TRBD1 as a possible D gene (6 bases). The germline V gene has CDR1 MDHEN and CDR2 SYDVKM. V lost 3 bases to trimming and J lost 0 bases, with 14 bases between them. The CDR3 contains 16 residues. In DNA, the CDR3 is TGTGCCAGCAGTTTTGTGGGACACTCAGCTAACTATGGCTACACCTTC. Amino acid sequence: CASSFVGHSANYGYTF.

The table lists this clonotype with a few counts. This chain links TRBV27 with TRBJ1-6; D ambiguous. This CDR3 region has 14 residues. Looked up from germline, CDR1 is MNHEY and CDR2 is SMNVEV (reference sequence). V was pared by 8 bases and J by 6 bases, with 14 bases between. CDR3 loop: CASSTQRPNSPLHF. CDR3 nucleotide sequence: TGTGCCAGCTCCACCCAACGACCTAATTCACCCCTCCACTTT.

The V call is TRBV5-1, the J call TRBJ1-6; 9 bases agree with TRBD1. From germline, CDR1 is SGHRS and CDR2 YFSETQ. The CDR3 length is 14 residues. After removal of 4 bases from V and 10 bases from J, the junction contained 6 bases not matched to a gene. CDR3 sequence reads: CASSKGQGGSPLHF. As DNA, the CDR3 is TGCGCCAGCAGCAAGGGACAGGGTGGCTCACCCCTCCACTTT. Combining the CDR3 with reference TRBV5-1 and TRBJ1-6 gives the whole variable domain KAGVTQTPRYLIKTRGQQVTLSCSPISGHRSVSWYQQTPGQGLQFLFEYFSETQRNKGNFPGRFSGRQFSNSRSEMNVSTLELGDSALYLCASSKGQGGSPLHFGNGTRLTVT.

This clonotype was seen at least ten times. The chain joins TRBV19 to TRBJ1-2; maybe TRBD1 (6 bases). This CDR3 spans 15 amino acids. In germline, CDR1 is LNHDA, CDR2 SQIVND (reference sequence). Trimming cost V 0 bases and J 3 bases, with 11 bases left between them. The CDR3 DNA reads TGTGCCAGTAGTATAGATCGGACAGCGTACTATGGCTACACCTTC. Translated: CASSIDRTAYYGYTF. Filled out from reference TRBV19 and TRBJ1-2, the complete variable domain reads DGGITQSPKYLFRKEGQNVTLSCEQNLNHDAMYWYRQDPGQGLRLIYYSQIVNDFQKGDIAEGYSVSREKKESFPLTVTSAQKNPTAFYLCASSIDRTAYYGYTFGSGTRLTVV.

This clonotype has a count of ten or more. The gene calls are TRBV18 and TRBJ2-1; TRBD2 agrees at 13 bases. This CDR3 is 17 amino acids long. The germline V gene encodes CDR1 KGHSH and CDR2 LQKENI. V dropped 2 bases and J dropped 7; count of bases not matched to a gene: 8. This CDR3 reads CASSPSGLAGATNEQFF. Written as DNA, the CDR3 is TGTGCCAGCTCACCATCCGGACTAGCGGGGGCCACTAATGAGCAGTTCTTC.

The V gene is TRBV7-9, the J gene TRBJ2-5; 9 positions match TRBD1. With 11 bases clipped from V and 4 bases from J, the junction kept 17 bases outside the gene matches. This CDR3 is built from 16 residues. Germline V gene data show CDR1 as SEHNR and CDR2 as FQNEAQ (reference sequence). The CDR3: CAVGIGTGRSAETQYF. CDR3 sequence (DNA): TGTGCCGTCGGCATAGGGACAGGGCGATCGGCAGAGACCCAGTACTTC.

This clonotype showed up many times. The rearrangement links TRBV4-1 to TRBJ2-3; the D gene is possibly TRBD2 (6 bases). V dropped 10 bases and J dropped 5 bases, with 22 bases sitting between them. This CDR3 has 15 amino acids. From germline, CDR1 is MGHRA and CDR2 YSYEKL. CDR3 protein: CATSKTPGVGDTQYF. CDR3 nucleotide sequence: TGCGCCACCTCCAAGACGCCGGGGGTCGGAGATACGCAGTATTTT.

V usage is TRBV5-4 and J usage is TRBJ1-1; D is unclear. V was pared by 2 bases and J by 1 base, with 12 bases between. Germline V gene lookup returns CDR1 SGHNT and CDR2 YYREEE (reference sequence). The CDR3 is 15 residues long. CDR3 bases: TGTGCCAGCAGCTTAAGACAAACGACGAACACTGAAGCTTTCTTT. It translates to CASSLRQTTNTEAFF.

The V call is TRBV2, the J call TRBJ1-1; D is uncertain. The CDR3 has 13 residues. The germline V and J ends were trimmed by 1 base and 7 bases, with 10 bases remaining between them. Germline CDR1 and CDR2: SNHLY and FYNNEI. CDR3 coding DNA: TGTGCCAGCAGTGAAGTCAGCTATCTTGAAGCTTTCTTT. Amino acids: CASSEVSYLEAFF.

The chain recombines TRBV2 with TRBJ2-2; TRBD1 is a possible D gene (6 bases). With 6 bases removed from V and 6 bases from J, the gap between germline ends came to 14 bases. Germline loops: CDR1 SNHLY, CDR2 FYNNEI. CDR3 size: 14 residues. CDR3 bases: TGTGCCAGCAGGCGAACGGACAGCCCCGGGGAGCTGTTTTTT. Its protein product is CASRRTDSPGELFF.

In this sample, this clonotype turned up a few times. The chain uses TRBV27 and TRBJ2-7; 7 positions match TRBD1. J gave up 2 bases and V 9 bases, and 10 bases lay outside the gene matches. CDR1 MNHEY and CDR2 SMNVEV come from the germline V gene (reference sequence). The CDR3 contains 14 residues. This chain's CDR3 is CASTPTGQPYEQYF. The CDR3 region has the DNA TGTGCCAGTACACCTACGGGACAGCCCTACGAGCAGTACTTC.

This clonotype was counted a few times. The V gene is TRBV18, the J gene TRBJ1-5; D possibly corresponds to TRBD1 (6 bases). In germline, CDR1 is KGHSH, CDR2 LQKENI. Deletions cut 5 bases from V and 0 bases from J, with 11 bases between. This CDR3 region has 15 residues. CDR3 DNA sequence: TGTGCCAGCTCAACGACAGGAGATAGCAATCAGCCCCAGCATTTT. Its protein is CASSTTGDSNQPQHF. The full variable domain, rest sourced from reference TRBV18 and TRBJ1-5, is NAGVMQNPRHLVRRRGQEARLRCSPMKGHSHVYWYRQLPEEGLKFMVYLQKENIIDESGMPKERFSAEFPKEGPSILRIQQVVRGDSAAYFCASSTTGDSNQPQHFGDGTRLSIL.

The rearrangement links TRBV6-2 or TRBV6-3 to TRBJ2-2, with 7 bases lining up with TRBD1. Looked up from germline, CDR1 is MNHEY and CDR2 is SVGEGT. This CDR3 is 14 amino acids long. J gave up 3 bases and V 5 bases, and 3 bases lay outside the gene matches. In DNA, the CDR3 is TGTGCCAGCAGTGAAACAGGGGACACCGGGGAGCTGTTTTTT. Translated, it gives CASSETGDTGELFF.

This clonotype was seen repeatedly, ten times or more. V is TRBV15 and J is TRBJ2-6; D gene unclear. The CDR3 has 14 amino acids. Trimming took off 2 bases at V and 2 bases at J, with 4 bases between the two ends. The germline V gene has CDR1 LNHNV and CDR2 YYDKDF (reference sequence). The CDR3 spells CATSRPPGANVLTF. The CDR3 bases are TGTGCCACCAGCAGACCGCCTGGGGCCAACGTCCTGACTTTC.